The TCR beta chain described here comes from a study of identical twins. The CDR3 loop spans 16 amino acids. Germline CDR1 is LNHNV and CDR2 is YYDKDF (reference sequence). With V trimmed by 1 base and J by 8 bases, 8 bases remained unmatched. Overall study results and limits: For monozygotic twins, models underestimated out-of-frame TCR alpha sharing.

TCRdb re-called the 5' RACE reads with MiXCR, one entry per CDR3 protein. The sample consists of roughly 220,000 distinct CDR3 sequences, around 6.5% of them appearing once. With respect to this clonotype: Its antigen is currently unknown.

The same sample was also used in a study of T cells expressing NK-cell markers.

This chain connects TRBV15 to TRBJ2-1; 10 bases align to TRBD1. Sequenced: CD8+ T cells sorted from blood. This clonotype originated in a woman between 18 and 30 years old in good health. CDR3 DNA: TGTGCCACCAGCAGAGGAGACAGGGGGCGCGAAGATGAGCAGTTCTTC. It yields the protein CATSRGDRGREDEQFF.